This T cell receptor (beta chain) originates from a study of siplizumab effects on memory and regulatory T cells. The ends lost 4 bases at V and 3 bases at J; junction bases unmatched: 9. Germline assignment: CDR1 SGHRS and CDR2 YFSETQ. The CDR3 runs to 16 residues. This clone was picked up one time. The target antigen is unknown. Study outcomes and limitations: Roughly 80-97% of dividing CD4+ or CD8+ clones were without an attributable naive or memory phenotype.

Assaying covered approximately 10^5 TCR templates per sample. Using immunoSEQ multiplex PCR, the repertoire was profiled, and TCRdb retains in-frame clones only, with some absent. The data contain 100,000 or so clones, about 90% of them singletons. This TCR came from a human donor in good health. This sequence joins TRBV5-1 and TRBJ2-1; 8 bases are shared with TRBD2. The sequenced sample was Tregs sorted from blood. The CDR3 here is CASSPGTSGFYNEQFF. The CDR3 DNA reads as TGCGCCAGCAGCCCGGGAACTAGCGGATTCTACAATGAGCAGTTCTTC. Supplemented by reference TRBV5-1 and TRBJ2-1, the full variable domain reads KAGVTQTPRYLIKTRGQQVTLSCSPISGHRSVSWYQQTPGQGLQFLFEYFSETQRNKGNFPGRFSGRQFSNSRSEMNVSTLELGDSALYLCASSPGTSGFYNEQFFGPGTRLTVL.